Following are 21 T cell receptor beta chains from one sample sequenced in a study of T cell clones after liver transplantation. Clones were read by immunoSEQ multiplex PCR, and TCRdb kept only the in-frame ones, dropping some. Among 93,000 or so clones, around 80% were seen once, and the ten largest hold around 2.9%. Material: CD4+ T cells from blood, obtained around 44 months after liver transplant. These receptors came from a human patient who received a liver transplant. Some T cells may be provided by the graft donor.

This clone was found once. The V call is TRBV6-1, the J call TRBJ1-2; D gene unclear. The germline V and J ends were trimmed by 6 bases and 7 bases, with 9 bases remaining between them. The length of the CDR3 is 11 residues. The germline V gene encodes CDR1 MNHNS and CDR2 SASEGT. This chain's CDR3 is CASSSPFGYTF. CDR3 DNA: TGTGCCAGCAGCTCGCCATTTGGCTACACCTTC.

The CDR3: CSVEPGLAGGREQFF. The CDR3 region has the DNA TGCAGCGTCGAACCGGGACTAGCGGGAGGGAGAGAGCAGTTCTTC. The V gene is TRBV29-1, the J gene TRBJ2-1; TRBD2 agrees at 16 bases. Germline trimming cut 6 bases from V and 10 bases from J; bases unmatched to any gene: 9. This CDR3 has 15 amino acids. The germline CDR1 and CDR2 sequences are SQVTM and ANQGSEA.

The table lists this clone with a few counts. This sequence joins TRBV19 and TRBJ1-4; D remains unclear. V was cut by 3 bases and J by 10 bases, with 9 bases left in between. The CDR3 loop spans 12 amino acids. Germline CDR1 is LNHDA and CDR2 is SQIVND (reference sequence). The chain's CDR3 is CASSIPERKLFF. The CDR3 DNA sequence: TGTGCCAGTAGTATTCCTGAAAGAAAACTGTTTTTT.

This clone has just a few counts. This chain joins TRBV7-2 and TRBJ1-5; D not certain. CDR3 size: 13 residues. Germline V gives CDR1 SGHTA, CDR2 FQGNSA. V lost 5 bases and J lost 0, with 5 bases in between. In DNA form, the CDR3 reads TGTGCCAGCAGCGCAGTTAGCAATCAGCCCCAGCATTTT. It is translated as CASSAVSNQPQHF. The full variable domain, rest sourced from reference TRBV7-2 and TRBJ1-5, is GAGVSQSPSNKVTEKGKDVELRCDPISGHTALYWYRQSLGQGLEFLIYFQGNSAPDKSGLPSDRFSAERTGGSVSTLTIQRTQQEDSAVYLCASSAVSNQPQHFGDGTRLSIL.

The chain recombines TRBV2 with TRBJ1-5; perhaps TRBD1 as D (6 bases). This CDR3 is built from 16 residues. Trimming pared 1 base from V and 0 bases from J, leaving 10 bases between. Germline V gene lookup returns CDR1 SNHLY and CDR2 FYNNEI. CDR3 nucleotide sequence: TGTGCCAGCAGTGAAGGACTCAGGGGTAGCAATCAGCCCCAGCATTTT. Its protein product is CASSEGLRGSNQPQHF.

The genes are TRBV30 and TRBJ1-1; TRBD1 matches at 7 bases. This CDR3 has 12 amino acids. Looked up from germline, CDR1 is GTSNPN and CDR2 is SVGIG (reference sequence). The V segment lost 4 bases and the J segment 6 bases; nucleotides outside the gene matches: 5. The DNA of the CDR3 is TGTGCCTGGACCGATGGGACAGCTGAAGCTTTCTTT. Translation: CAWTDGTAEAFF.

This clone is a singleton in its sample. V is TRBV5-6 and J is TRBJ2-3; TRBD1 matches 9 bases. This CDR3 contains 16 residues. The J segment lost 6 bases and the V segment lost 1 base, leaving 9 bases of the junction unmatched. Germline values: CDR1 SGHDT, CDR2 YYEEEE. The CDR3 DNA reads TGTGCCAGCAGCTTGATCGGGGACAGGGCAATCGATACGCAGTATTTT. Protein: CASSLIGDRAIDTQYF.

The chain carries TRBV5-1 and TRBJ2-7, with TRBD2 identical over 7 bases. The J segment lost 3 bases and the V segment lost 4 bases, leaving 7 bases of the junction unmatched. Germline CDR1 and CDR2: SGHRS and YFSETQ. CDR3 size: 14 residues. The CDR3 DNA reads TGCGCCAGCAGCGACCGGACTAGTCGCTACGAGCAGTACTTC. This encodes CASSDRTSRYEQYF.

The chain recombines TRBV7-2 with TRBJ2-1; the match to TRBD2 covers 12 bases. CDR1 is SGHTA and CDR2 is FQGNSA in the germline V gene. Trimming cost V 1 base and J 6 bases; bases outside gene matches: 10. This CDR3 contains 18 residues. CDR3 loop: CASSLGLAGGQLGNEQFF. The CDR3 DNA sequence: TGTGCCAGCAGCTTAGGGCTAGCGGGGGGGCAGTTAGGCAATGAGCAGTTCTTC. The full variable domain, in which reference TRBV7-2 and TRBJ2-1 provide the parts outside the CDR3, is GAGVSQSPSNKVTEKGKDVELRCDPISGHTALYWYRQSLGQGLEFLIYFQGNSAPDKSGLPSDRFSAERTGGSVSTLTIQRTQQEDSAVYLCASSLGLAGGQLGNEQFFGPGTRLTVL.

The chain employs TRBV30 and TRBJ2-7; 7 nucleotides align to TRBD2. The CDR3 extends over 10 amino acids. Per the germline V gene, CDR1 is GTSNPN and CDR2 is SVGIG (reference sequence). Trimming removed 8 bases from V and 4 bases from J; junction bases left unmatched: 2. The CDR3 bases are TGTGCCGGGGGGGGGTACGAGCAGTACTTC. Protein: CAGGGYEQYF. The whole variable domain, filled in from reference TRBV30 and TRBJ2-7, reads SQTIHQWPATLVQPVGSPLSLECTVEGTSNPNLYWYRQAAGRGLQLLFYSVGIGQISSEVPQNLSASRPQDRQFILSSKKLLLSDSGFYLCAGGGYEQYFGPGTRLTVT.

V and J are TRBV27 and TRBJ1-6, with no clear D. The CDR3 totals 13 residues. V was cut by 3 bases and J by 7 bases, with 7 bases left in between. Germline V gene lookup returns CDR1 MNHEY and CDR2 SMNVEV (reference sequence). Here the CDR3 DNA reads TGTGCCAGCAGTTTGAGAGAAAATTCACCCCTCCACTTT. Translated, it gives CASSLRENSPLHF.

The chain recombines TRBV4-2 with TRBJ1-2; D is ambiguous. Trimming pared 4 bases from V and 6 bases from J, leaving 12 bases between. This CDR3 is 13 amino acids long. Germline V gives CDR1 LGHNA, CDR2 YNFKEQ. This CDR3 reads CASSPTGGDGYTF. In DNA form, the CDR3 reads TGTGCCAGCAGCCCAACCGGTGGGGATGGCTACACCTTC.

Concerning this clone: One end of the junction varies from germline; a read error may be responsible. The gene calls are TRBV6-1 and TRBJ2-5; 9 bases are a match to TRBD1. Germline CDR1 MNHNS, CDR2 SASEGT. CDR3 length: 17 residues. DNA of the CDR3: TGTGCCAGCAGCGAAGGTCGACAGGGGGGCTCCCAAGAGACCCAGTACTTC. It translates to CASSEGRQGGSQETQYF.

This rearrangement joins TRBV28 to TRBJ2-3; the D call may be TRBD1 or TRBD2 (6 bases each). With 6 bases removed from V and 6 bases from J, the gap between germline ends came to 16 bases. The germline V gene encodes CDR1 MDHEN and CDR2 SYDVKM. This CDR3 comprises 14 residues. CDR3 region: CASRIGGVSDTQYF. The CDR3 coding sequence is TGTGCCAGCAGGATCGGGGGCGTATCTGATACGCAGTATTTT.

The chain carries TRBV28 and TRBJ1-5; D perhaps matches TRBD1 (5 bases). Germline-derived CDR1 and CDR2 are MDHEN and SYDVKM. Trimming pared 6 bases from V and 1 base from J, leaving 10 bases between. The CDR3 runs 14 residues. CDR3 DNA sequence: TGTGCCAGCAGGGGGGGACTGAGCAATCAGCCCCAGCATTTT. Translated, it gives CASRGGLSNQPQHF.

The gene calls are TRBV5-4 and TRBJ2-5; D perhaps matches TRBD1 (6 bases). With the DNA end fitting TRBJ2-7 better, the J assignment may be wrong. The germline gives CDR1 SGHNT, CDR2 YYREEE (reference sequence). The CDR3 is 14 residues long. CDR3 bases: TGTGCCAGCAGCCCCATGACAGGTTCCTACGAGCAGTACTTC. Amino acids: CASSPMTGSYEQYF.

The chain joins TRBV27 to TRBJ1-1, with D maybe TRBD1 (6 bases). This CDR3 region has 14 residues. Germline V gene sequence: CDR1 MNHEY, CDR2 SMNVEV (reference sequence). V lost 3 bases, J lost 4 bases, and 12 bases lay in between. The chain's CDR3 is CASSFQGPVTEAFF. The CDR3 DNA sequence: TGTGCCAGCAGTTTCCAGGGGCCTGTCACTGAAGCTTTCTTT.

Turning to this clone: In the same sample, other DNA sequences code for this CDR3. DNA of the CDR3: TGTGCCAGCAGCTTAACCGACACGGATACGCAGTATTTT. Residues: CASSLTDTDTQYF. The rearrangement uses TRBV7-9 and TRBJ2-3; unclear D gene. The CDR3 spans 13 residues. The V gene's germline CDR1 is SEHNR and CDR2 FQNEAQ (reference sequence). Trimming took 2 bases from V and 6 from J, leaving 9 bases between them.

This clone was observed a single time. The genes are TRBV27 and TRBJ1-5; 7 bases match TRBD1. The CDR3 has 15 residues. Unmatched junction bases numbered 8, after V lost 4 bases and J lost 5 bases. CDR1 is MNHEY, CDR2 SMNVEV, per germline (reference sequence). In DNA, the CDR3 is TGTGCCAGCAGTTCGACCGACAGGGACGATCAGCCCCAGCATTTT. It is translated as CASSSTDRDDQPQHF.

This clone is a singleton in its sample. V and J are TRBV29-1 and TRBJ2-7; no reliable D call. Trimming cost V 2 bases and J 3 bases, with 5 bases left between them. The CDR3 covers 11 residues. Germline CDR1 SQVTM, CDR2 ANQGSEA. CDR3 sequence reads: CSVEHLYEQYF. In DNA form, the CDR3 reads TGCAGCGTTGAACACCTCTACGAGCAGTACTTC.

The rearrangement links TRBV7-3 to TRBJ2-1; D possibly uses TRBD1 or TRBD2 (5 bases each). The germline gives CDR1 SGHTA, CDR2 FQGTGA. The CDR3 extends over 14 amino acids. V dropped 5 bases and J dropped 15 bases, with 23 bases sitting between them. CDR3 sequence reads: CASSRLGTDIGLFF. Here the CDR3 DNA reads TGTGCCAGCAGCCGCCTAGGGACCGACATAGGGCTGTTCTTC.